This passage covers 2 T cell receptor beta chains from one sample sequenced in a study of blood T cell repertoires in COVID-19. The assay was immunoSEQ multiplex PCR, and TCRdb's table has in-frame clones only and misses some. The sample includes about 230,000 clones, over 65% of them seen just once. The sample was peripheral blood. The source is a woman aged 70-85 years with active or convalescent COVID-19.

The rearrangement uses TRBV3-1 (or the pseudogene TRBV3-2) and TRBJ1-2; 7 positions match TRBD1. The CDR3 runs 15 residues. Germline loops: CDR1 LGHDT, CDR2 YNNKEL (reference sequence). The V and J ends lost 6 bases and 4 bases, in that order; junction bases with no gene match: 11. As DNA, the CDR3 is TGTGCCAGCAGTATTAACAGGGGCCCGCCCTATGGCTACACCTTC. Translated, it gives CASSINRGPPYGYTF.

The chain combines TRBV12-3 or TRBV12-4 with TRBJ1-3, with D unclear. V was trimmed by 7 bases and J by 4 bases, leaving 8 bases between them. This CDR3 has 12 residues. CDR3 nucleotide sequence: TGTGCCAGCAAGCCTGCCGGAAACACCATATATTTT. Residues: CASKPAGNTIYF.